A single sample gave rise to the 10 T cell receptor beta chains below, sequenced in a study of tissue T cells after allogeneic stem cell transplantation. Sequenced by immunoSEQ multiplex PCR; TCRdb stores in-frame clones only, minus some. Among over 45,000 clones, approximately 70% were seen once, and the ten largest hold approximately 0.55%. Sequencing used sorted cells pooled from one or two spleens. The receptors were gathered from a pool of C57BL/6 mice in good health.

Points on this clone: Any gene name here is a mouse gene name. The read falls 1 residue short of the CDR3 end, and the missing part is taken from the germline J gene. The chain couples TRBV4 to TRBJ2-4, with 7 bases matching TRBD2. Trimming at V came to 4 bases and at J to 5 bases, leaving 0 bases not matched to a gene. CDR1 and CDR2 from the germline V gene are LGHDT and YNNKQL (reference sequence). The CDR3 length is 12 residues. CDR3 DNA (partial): TGTGCCAGCAGCTGGGGGGGAAACACCTTGTAC. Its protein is CASSWGGNTLY. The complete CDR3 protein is CASSWGGNTLYF.

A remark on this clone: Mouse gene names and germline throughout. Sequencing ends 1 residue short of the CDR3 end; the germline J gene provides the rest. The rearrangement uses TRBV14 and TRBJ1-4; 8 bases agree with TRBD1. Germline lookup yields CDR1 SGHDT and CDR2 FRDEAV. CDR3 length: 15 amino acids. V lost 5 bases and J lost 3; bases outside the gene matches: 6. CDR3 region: CASSPPQGANERLFF. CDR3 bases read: TGTGCCAGCAGCCCCCCACAGGGGGCCAACGAAAGATTATTT. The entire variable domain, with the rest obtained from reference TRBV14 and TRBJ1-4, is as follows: EAGVTQSPRYAVLQEGQAVSFWCDPISGHDTLYWYQQPRDQGPQLLVYFRDEAVIDNSQLPSDRFSAVRPKGTNSTLKIQSAKQGDTATYLCASSPPQGANERLFFGHGTKLSVL.

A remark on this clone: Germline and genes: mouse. The DNA read from the CDR3 is TGTGCCAGCAGTCTTGGGACAAATTCCTATAATTCGCCCCTCTAC. As protein: CASSLGTNSYNSPLY. In full, the CDR3 reads CASSLGTNSYNSPLYF. The chain links TRBV26 to TRBJ1-6; possible D gene TRBD1, 6 bases. The sequenced fragment ends 1 residue before the CDR3 boundary, so the rest is inferred from the germline J gene. TRBJ1-6 is classed as an ORF, of uncertain function. Germline CDR1 reads KGHPV; CDR2 reads FQNQEV (reference sequence). The CDR3 length is 16 residues. V was trimmed by 3 bases and J by 0 bases, leaving 9 bases between them.

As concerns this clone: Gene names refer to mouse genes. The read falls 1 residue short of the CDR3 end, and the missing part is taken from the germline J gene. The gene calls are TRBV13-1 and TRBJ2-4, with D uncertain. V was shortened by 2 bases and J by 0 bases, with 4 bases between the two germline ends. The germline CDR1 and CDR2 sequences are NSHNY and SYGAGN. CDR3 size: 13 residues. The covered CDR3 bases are TGTGCCAGCAGTGACCCTAGTCAAAACACCTTGTAC. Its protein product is CASSDPSQNTLY. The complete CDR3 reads CASSDPSQNTLYF.

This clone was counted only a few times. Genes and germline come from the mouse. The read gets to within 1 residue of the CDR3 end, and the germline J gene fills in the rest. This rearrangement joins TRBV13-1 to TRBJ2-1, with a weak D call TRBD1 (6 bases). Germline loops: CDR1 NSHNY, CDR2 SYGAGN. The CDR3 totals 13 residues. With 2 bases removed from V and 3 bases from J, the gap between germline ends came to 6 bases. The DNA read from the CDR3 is TGTGCCAGCAGTGACAGGGGCTATGCTGAGCAGTTC. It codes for CASSDRGYAEQF. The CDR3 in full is CASSDRGYAEQFF.

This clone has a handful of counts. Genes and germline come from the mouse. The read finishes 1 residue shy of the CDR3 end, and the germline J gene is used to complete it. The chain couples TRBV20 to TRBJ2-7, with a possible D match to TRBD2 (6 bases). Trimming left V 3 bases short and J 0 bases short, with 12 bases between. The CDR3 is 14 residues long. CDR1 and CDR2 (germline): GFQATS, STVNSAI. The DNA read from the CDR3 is TGTGGTGCTAGTTGGGGGAGGAGCTCCTATGAACAGTAC. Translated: CGASWGRSSYEQY. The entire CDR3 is CGASWGRSSYEQYF.

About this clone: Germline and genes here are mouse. CDR3 loop: CASSDGAAETLYF. CDR3 bases read: TGTGCCAGCAGTGATGGGGCAGCAGAAACGCTGTAT. The chain carries TRBV13-1 and TRBJ2-3; D is unresolved. The sequenced fragment ends 1 residue before the CDR3 boundary, so the rest is inferred from the germline J gene. Germline V gene sequence: CDR1 NSHNY, CDR2 SYGAGN. V shed 0 bases and J shed 3 bases, with 5 bases lying between them. The length of the CDR3 is 13 residues.

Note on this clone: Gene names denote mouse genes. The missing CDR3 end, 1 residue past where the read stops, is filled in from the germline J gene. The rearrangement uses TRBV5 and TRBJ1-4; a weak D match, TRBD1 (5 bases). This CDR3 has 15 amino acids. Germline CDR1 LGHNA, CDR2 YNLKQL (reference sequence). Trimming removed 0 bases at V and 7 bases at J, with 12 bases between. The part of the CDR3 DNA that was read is TGTGCCAGCAGCCAAGAGAGGGGCCGTATCGAAAGATTATTT. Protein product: CASSQERGRIERLF. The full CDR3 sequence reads CASSQERGRIERLFF.

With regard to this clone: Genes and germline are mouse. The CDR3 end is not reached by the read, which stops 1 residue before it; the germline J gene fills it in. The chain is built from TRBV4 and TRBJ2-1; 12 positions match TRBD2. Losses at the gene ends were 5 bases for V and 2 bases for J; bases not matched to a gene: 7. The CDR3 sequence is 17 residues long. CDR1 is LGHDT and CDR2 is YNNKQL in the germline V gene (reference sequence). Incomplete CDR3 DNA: TGTGCCAGCAGCAACCCGGGACTGGGGGGATACTATGCTGAGCAGTTC. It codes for CASSNPGLGGYYAEQF. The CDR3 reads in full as CASSNPGLGGYYAEQFF.

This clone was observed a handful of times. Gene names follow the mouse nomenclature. The CDR3 bases that were read are TGTGCCAGCAGCTTACAGGGTGGAGAACAGTAC. As protein: CASSLQGGEQY. In full, the CDR3 reads CASSLQGGEQYF. The chain has TRBV4 and TRBJ2-7; a possible D gene is TRBD1 (6 bases). The CDR3 is cut off 1 residue early in the read; its end comes from the germline J gene. Germline CDR1 and CDR2: LGHDT and YNNKQL (reference sequence). Trimming removed 4 bases from V and 7 bases from J, with 11 bases in between. CDR3 length: 12 amino acids.